What follows are 23 T cell receptor beta chains derived from one specimen sequenced in a study of vaccination effects on CD4 cells after COVID-19. No antigen has been identified for these receptors. Pools of viral peptides were used by the ViraFEST assay to expand antigen-specific CD4+ T cells ahead of sequencing. Subsequent to a culture period of more than 9 days, CD4+ T cells were isolated. Convalescent patients had PCR-confirmed SARS-CoV-2 infection between March and December 2020. Using immunoSEQ multiplex PCR, the repertoire was profiled, and TCRdb retains in-frame clones only, with some absent. The data contain 20,000 to 30,000 clones, 65% to 80% of them seen just once; the ten biggest clones take up about 19%. Sequencing used CD4+ T cells from PBMCs cultured with HCoV-NL63 spike peptides, obtained before COVID-19 vaccination. These TCRs come from a human donor who had a prior SARS-CoV-2 infection.

The chain employs TRBV4-3 and TRBJ2-7; 8 bases line up with TRBD1. Per the germline V gene, CDR1 is LGHNA and CDR2 is YSLEER. The V gene end was trimmed by 0 bases and the J gene end by 2 bases; junction bases not matched to a gene: 3. The CDR3 contains 15 residues. For the CDR3, the DNA is TGCGCCAGCAGCCAAGATGGGACAGGACCCTACGAGCAGTACTTC. It yields the protein CASSQDGTGPYEQYF.

V and J are TRBV5-4 and TRBJ2-7, with 12 bases fitting TRBD2. Unmatched junction bases numbered 2, after V lost 4 bases and J lost 3 bases. CDR1 is SGHNT and CDR2 is YYREEE in the germline V gene (reference sequence). CDR3 size: 14 residues. CDR3 DNA sequence: TGTGCCAGCAGCCCGGGACTAGCGGGCTACGAGCAGTACTTC. This gives the protein CASSPGLAGYEQYF.

V and J are TRBV19 and TRBJ2-1, with a weak D call TRBD2 (6 bases). V lost 3 bases and J 7 bases, leaving 19 bases between the germline ends. CDR3 size: 16 residues. Germline CDR1 and CDR2: LNHDA and SQIVND (reference sequence). The CDR3 nucleotides are TGTGCCAGTAGTATGATGTTGGGGCTAGCGTTGAATGAGCAGTTCTTC. The encoded protein is CASSMMLGLALNEQFF.

V usage is TRBV7-2 and J usage is TRBJ1-5, with D tentatively TRBD1 (5 bases). V lost 4 bases and J 5 bases, leaving 12 bases between the germline ends. The CDR3 runs 14 residues. Germline CDR1 reads SGHTA; CDR2 reads FQGNSA. The CDR3 DNA follows: TGTGCCAGCAGCTCGGACATGGCGCATCAGCCCCAGCATTTT. This sequence encodes CASSSDMAHQPQHF.

The gene calls are TRBV12-3 or TRBV12-4 and TRBJ1-2; no clear D. The CDR3 is 12 residues long. The V end lost 1 base, the J end lost 7 bases, and 7 bases lay between the germline ends. The CDR3: CASSLGSGGYTF. In DNA form, the CDR3 reads TGTGCCAGCAGTTTAGGTAGTGGTGGCTACACCTTC.

The V call is TRBV5-1, the J call TRBJ2-5; 8 bases are a match to TRBD1. The CDR3 has 15 amino acids. Germline CDR1 reads SGHRS; CDR2 reads YFSETQ. Trimming at V came to 4 bases and at J to 2 bases, leaving 7 bases not matched to a gene. CDR3 protein: CASSAPGDRQETQYF. In DNA, the CDR3 is TGCGCCAGCAGCGCCCCGGGGGACAGGCAAGAGACCCAGTACTTC.

Only a few counts were recorded for this clone. The J gene is TRBJ1-5, the V gene TRBV9, with D hard to call. The CDR3 totals 13 residues. Trimming took 0 bases from V and 6 from J, leaving 7 bases between them. Germline assignment: CDR1 SGDLS and CDR2 YYNGEE. CDR3 region: CASSVGEGQPQHF. The CDR3 DNA reads as TGTGCCAGCAGCGTAGGAGAGGGTCAGCCCCAGCATTTT.

About this clone: In the same sample, other DNA sequences code for this CDR3. CDR3 nucleotides: TGTGCCAGCAGCTTAGCGGGGGGTCCCTACGAGCAGTACTTC. The encoded protein is CASSLAGGPYEQYF. The chain joins TRBV7-3 to TRBJ2-7; 8 bases agree with TRBD2. CDR3 size: 14 residues. With V trimmed by 2 bases and J by 2 bases, 2 bases remained unmatched. CDR1 and CDR2 from the germline V gene are SGHTA and FQGTGA.

This chain links TRBV6-2 or TRBV6-3 with TRBJ2-1; TRBD2 agrees at 8 bases. This CDR3 region has 16 residues. J was trimmed by 6 bases and V by 2 bases; bases with no gene match: 9. Germline assignment: CDR1 MNHEY and CDR2 SVGEGT. CDR3: CASSYLSTSGRNEQFF. CDR3 sequence (DNA): TGTGCCAGCAGTTACCTATCAACTAGCGGCCGCAATGAGCAGTTCTTC.

The J gene is TRBJ1-1, the V gene TRBV7-2; D is ambiguous. This CDR3 contains 14 residues. Germline CDR1 is SGHTA and CDR2 is FQGNSA. V was pared by 1 base and J by 1 base, with 7 bases between. Written as DNA, the CDR3 is TGTGCCAGCAGCTTAGGTTTCGGGAACACTGAAGCTTTCTTT. Translation gives CASSLGFGNTEAFF.

The V gene is TRBV5-4, the J gene TRBJ2-2, with unresolved D. Per germline, CDR1 SGHNT and CDR2 YYREEE (reference sequence). The CDR3 has 14 residues. V was cut by 4 bases and J by 2 bases, with 9 bases left in between. The CDR3 DNA is TGTGCCAGCAGCGCGACTCCAAACACCGGGGAGCTGTTTTTT. It translates to CASSATPNTGELFF.

Here the CDR3 DNA reads TGTGCCAGTGCCTTAGGCGGTCTGTCGGGTGAAAAACTGTTTTTT. Protein: CASALGGLSGEKLFF. V gene TRBV19 combines with J gene TRBJ1-4; D unclear. CDR3 size: 15 residues. V lost 8 bases to trimming and J lost 7 bases, with 20 bases between them. Germline CDR1 is LNHDA and CDR2 is SQIVND (reference sequence).

This clone has just a few counts. The chain recombines TRBV19 with TRBJ1-1; D remains unclear. Germline V gene sequence: CDR1 LNHDA, CDR2 SQIVND (reference sequence). Trimming removed 7 bases from V and 1 base from J, with 25 bases in between. CDR3 size: 18 residues. CDR3 sequence: CASTPIGVINLRNTEAFF. The CDR3 DNA is TGTGCCAGTACCCCAATTGGGGTCATCAACCTAAGGAACACTGAAGCTTTCTTT.

The chain is built from TRBV19 and TRBJ1-2; possibly TRBD1 for D (6 bases). CDR3 length: 17 amino acids. The germline gives CDR1 LNHDA, CDR2 SQIVND (reference sequence). V was cut by 2 bases and J by 1 base, with 17 bases left in between. The CDR3: CASSIILGRGNNYGYTF. DNA of the CDR3: TGTGCCAGTAGTATAATTTTGGGCAGGGGAAATAACTATGGCTACACCTTC.

The chain carries TRBV9 and TRBJ1-5; 7 bases are a match to TRBD1. The CDR3 sequence is 14 residues long. CDR1 SGDLS and CDR2 YYNGEE come from the germline V gene. Trimming at V came to 5 bases and at J to 7 bases, leaving 9 bases not matched to a gene. The CDR3 DNA reads TGTGCCAGCAGTGAAACAGGGGCACTGCAGCCCCAGCATTTT. Protein: CASSETGALQPQHF.

The rearrangement uses TRBV6-6 and TRBJ1-3, with D perhaps TRBD1 (5 bases). The CDR3 length is 15 residues. Trimming removed 7 bases from V and 0 bases from J, with 13 bases in between. Per the germline V gene, CDR1 is MNHNY and CDR2 is SVGAGI (reference sequence). CDR3 loop: CASIDRKNSGNTIYF. The DNA of the CDR3 is TGTGCCAGCATTGACAGAAAAAACTCTGGAAACACCATATATTTT.

V usage is TRBV5-1 and J usage is TRBJ2-7; weak D call: TRBD1 (6 bases). V dropped 0 bases and J dropped 7 bases, with 14 bases sitting between them. The CDR3 loop spans 14 amino acids. Germline CDR1 SGHRS, CDR2 YFSETQ. The CDR3 loop is CASSLGRAGEEQYF. The CDR3 DNA sequence: TGCGCCAGCAGCTTGGGGAGAGCAGGGGAAGAGCAGTACTTC.

This clone was picked up a small number of times. V and J are TRBV2 and TRBJ2-2; possibly TRBD1 for D (6 bases). Trimming shortened V by 7 bases and J by 7 bases, and 13 bases separated the two germline ends. CDR3 length: 13 amino acids. Germline V gene sequence: CDR1 SNHLY, CDR2 FYNNEI. This CDR3 reads CASIPIGGGELFF. CDR3 coding DNA: TGTGCCAGCATCCCTATAGGGGGCGGGGAGCTGTTTTTT.

The chain combines TRBV15 with TRBJ2-7; D unclear. Per germline, CDR1 LNHNV and CDR2 YYDKDF (reference sequence). V lost 6 bases and J 1 base, leaving 13 bases between the germline ends. This CDR3 contains 14 residues. CDR3 sequence (DNA): TGTGCCACCAGTCCACGACACCTATCCTACGAGCAGTACTTC. Protein sequence: CATSPRHLSYEQYF. The full variable domain, rest sourced from reference TRBV15 and TRBJ2-7, is DAMVIQNPRYQVTQFGKPVTLSCSQTLNHNVMYWYQQKSSQAPKLLFHYYDKDFNNEADTPDNFQSRRPNTSFCFLDIRSPGLGDTAMYLCATSPRHLSYEQYFGPGTRLTVT.

This clone was seen more than once but under ten times. This sequence joins TRBV5-4 and TRBJ1-4, with 7 bases identical to TRBD1. J was trimmed by 4 bases and V by 3 bases; bases with no gene match: 3. The CDR3 sequence is 14 residues long. Looked up from germline, CDR1 is SGHNT and CDR2 is YYREEE (reference sequence). CDR3 sequence reads: CASSSGQYNEKLFF. DNA of the CDR3: TGTGCCAGCAGCTCGGGACAGTATAATGAAAAACTGTTTTTT.

V gene TRBV7-9 combines with J gene TRBJ1-1; D is uncertain. Germline CDR1 SEHNR, CDR2 FQNEAQ (reference sequence). This CDR3 region has 13 residues. V was shortened by 5 bases and J by 5 bases, with 12 bases between the two germline ends. The CDR3 sequence is CASSPLWKTEAFF. CDR3 bases: TGTGCCAGCAGCCCCCTTTGGAAGACTGAAGCTTTCTTT.

V and J are TRBV2 and TRBJ2-5; 9 nucleotides agree with TRBD2. CDR1 SNHLY and CDR2 FYNNEI come from the germline V gene. The CDR3 is made up of 16 amino acids. The J segment lost 4 bases and the V segment lost 3 bases, leaving 9 bases of the junction unmatched. CDR3 sequence (DNA): TGTGCCAGCAGTGACTTTTTAGCGGGAGTTGGAGAGACCCAGTACTTC. The encoded protein is CASSDFLAGVGETQYF.

This chain joins TRBV20-1 and TRBJ2-2, with a possible D match to TRBD1 (6 bases). Trimming left V 3 bases short and J 5 bases short, with 16 bases between. Germline V lookup: CDR1 DFQATT, CDR2 SNEGSKA (reference sequence). CDR3 length equals 15 residues. This chain's CDR3 is CSASGRRGVTGELFF. The CDR3 region has the DNA TGCAGTGCTAGTGGGCGCAGGGGAGTTACCGGGGAGCTGTTTTTT.